These 31 T cell receptor beta chains share one sample of origin, sequenced in a study of T cells after yellow fever vaccination. One entry per CDR3 protein, called by TCRdb with MiXCR from the 5' RACE reads. The table has hundreds of thousands of distinct CDR3 sequences, 5.2% seen once. The sequences come from CD4+ T cells sorted from PBMCs, collected on the day of the yellow fever booster vaccination. The receptors derive from a man aged 18 to 30 who received the YFV17D yellow fever vaccine.

The chain couples TRBV7-3 to TRBJ2-5; D is unresolved. With 2 bases removed from V and 1 base from J, the gap between germline ends came to 14 bases. From germline, CDR1 is SGHTA and CDR2 FQGTGA. This CDR3 region has 16 residues. The CDR3 nucleotides read TGTGCCAGCAGCTTACGGCCCAACGCACCCCAAGAGACCCAGTACTTC. The encoded protein is CASSLRPNAPQETQYF.

This clonotype was seen more than once but under ten times. V gene TRBV6-4 combines with J gene TRBJ2-2; 12 bases fit TRBD2. Per germline, CDR1 MRHNA and CDR2 SNTAGT. Unmatched junction bases numbered 6, after V lost 6 bases and J lost 4 bases. This CDR3 is built from 16 residues. The CDR3 sequence: CASREKTSGGTGELFF. CDR3 in DNA: TGTGCCAGCAGGGAGAAGACTAGCGGGGGCACCGGGGAGCTGTTTTTT.

This clonotype was seen a handful of times. This chain connects TRBV6-2 or TRBV6-3 to TRBJ2-7, with D possibly matching TRBD1 (5 bases). Germline CDR1 reads MNHEY; CDR2 reads SVGEGT. V was clipped by 2 bases and J by 2 bases, with 7 bases between them. This CDR3 region has 13 residues. In nucleotides, the CDR3 is TGTGCCAGCAGTTACCAGGGAACCTACGAGCAGTACGTC. Translation gives CASSYQGTYEQYV.

The CDR3 nucleotides are TGTGCCAGCAGGCATAGAGGGACAGATTATAGCACTCCGCCCCAGCATTTT. This encodes CASRHRGTDYSTPPQHF. The chain uses TRBV6-6 and TRBJ1-5; 7 bases match TRBD1. The CDR3 consists of 17 residues. With V trimmed by 6 bases and J by 9 bases, 20 bases remained unmatched. Germline V CDR1 and CDR2: MNHNY, SVGAGI (reference sequence).

J is TRBJ2-1 and V is TRBV5-1, with D possibly being TRBD1 or TRBD2 (7 bases each). From germline, CDR1 is SGHRS and CDR2 YFSETQ. Trimming cost V 6 bases and J 8 bases, with 24 bases left between them. The CDR3 consists of 16 residues. The chain's CDR3 is CASTPEGQRGGDEQFF. The CDR3 nucleotides read TGCGCCAGCACCCCGGAGGGACAGCGTGGGGGGGATGAGCAGTTCTTC.

This clonotype has a count of ten or more. This chain connects TRBV5-1 to TRBJ2-5; D is undetermined. V was clipped by 2 bases and J by 4 bases, with 12 bases between them. Per the germline V gene, CDR1 is SGHRS and CDR2 is YFSETQ. The CDR3 contains 14 residues. Written as DNA, the CDR3 is TGCGCCAGCAGCTTTGTCACAAACGGAGAGACCCAGTACTTC. Encoded protein: CASSFVTNGETQYF.

The chain uses TRBV5-1 and TRBJ2-7, with D possibly TRBD1 on 5 matching bases. V was cut by 0 bases and J by 5 bases, with 12 bases left in between. The CDR3 contains 14 residues. The germline gives CDR1 SGHRS, CDR2 YFSETQ. This CDR3 reads CASSLEGEGDEQYV. In DNA, the CDR3 is TGCGCCAGCAGCTTGGAAGGGGAAGGCGACGAGCAGTACGTC.

This clonotype was found many times. The chain uses TRBV7-2 and TRBJ2-1; D not resolved. The CDR3 length is 14 residues. The V end was cut by 5 bases, the J end by 2 bases, with 10 bases between. Germline V CDR1 and CDR2: SGHTA, FQGNSA. CDR3 sequence: CASSLGPAYNEQFF. CDR3 coding DNA: TGTGCCAGCAGCCTAGGACCGGCCTACAATGAGCAGTTCTTC.

There are many counts of this clonotype. V gene TRBV10-2 combines with J gene TRBJ2-5; D is undetermined. Germline V gene lookup returns CDR1 WSHSY and CDR2 SAAADI. The CDR3 is made up of 12 amino acids. The V end lost 4 bases, the J end lost 4 bases, and 7 bases lay between the germline ends. CDR3 residues: CASSAWRETQYF. The DNA for the CDR3 is TGCGCCAGCAGTGCCTGGAGAGAGACCCAGTACTTC.

V is TRBV5-1 and J is TRBJ2-5; 9 bases align to TRBD2. Trimming took 0 bases from V and 5 from J; bases not matched to a gene: 2. The CDR3 sequence is 14 residues long. In germline, CDR1 is SGHRS, CDR2 YFSETQ. The CDR3 region is CASSLAGLAETQYF. CDR3 in DNA: TGCGCCAGCAGCTTGGCCGGACTAGCGGAGACCCAGTACTTC.

This clonotype appeared a few times. The chain has TRBV7-2 and TRBJ2-3; 12 bases line up with TRBD2. Germline lookup yields CDR1 SGHTA and CDR2 FQGNSA. This CDR3 spans 17 amino acids. The V gene end was trimmed by 1 base and the J gene end by 3 bases; junction bases not matched to a gene: 5. DNA of the CDR3: TGTGCCAGCAGCTTAGGGGCTAGCGGGGGGGGTACAGATACGCAGTATTTT. Encoded protein: CASSLGASGGGTDTQYF.

This chain joins TRBV28 and TRBJ2-1; 7 positions match TRBD2. Germline trimming cut 3 bases from V and 0 bases from J; bases unmatched to any gene: 5. This CDR3 spans 16 amino acids. CDR1 is MDHEN, CDR2 SYDVKM, per germline. The CDR3 nucleotides read TGTGCCAGCAGTTTTAGCACGGGGGGCTCCTACAATGAGCAGTTCTTC. It yields the protein CASSFSTGGSYNEQFF.

The sample holds a few counts of this clonotype. This chain connects TRBV29-1 to TRBJ2-3; 9 bases agree with TRBD2. The germline CDR1 and CDR2 sequences are SQVTM and ANQGSEA. V gave up 6 bases and J gave up 1 base; unmatched junction bases: 8. The CDR3 spans 15 residues. The CDR3 region is CSVAVRLAGTDTQYF. The CDR3 DNA sequence: TGCAGCGTCGCCGTTCGACTAGCGGGCACAGATACGCAGTATTTT.

In its sample, this clonotype was seen many times. The chain joins TRBV24-1 to TRBJ2-4; the D is unclear. This CDR3 has 13 residues. Between the trimmed V and J ends, which lost 8 bases and 3 bases, there was a span of 10 bases. CDR1 and CDR2 from the germline V gene are KGHDR and SFDVKD. CDR3 in amino acids: CATMVSGKNIQYF. The CDR3 DNA sequence: TGTGCCACCATGGTATCGGGCAAAAACATTCAGTACTTC.

This clonotype came up a few times. The CDR3 is CASSLKPRTAPGDEKLFF. CDR3 in DNA: TGCGCCAGCAGCCTAAAGCCCCGGACAGCTCCAGGGGATGAAAAACTGTTTTTT. The chain recombines TRBV4-1 with TRBJ1-4; D is perhaps TRBD1 (6 bases). This CDR3 is 18 amino acids long. Looked up from germline, CDR1 is MGHRA and CDR2 is YSYEKL. With 4 bases removed from V and 6 bases from J, the gap between germline ends came to 24 bases.

This clonotype was recorded a few times. This rearrangement joins TRBV4-1 to TRBJ2-3; 13 nucleotides agree with TRBD2. CDR3 length equals 16 residues. Germline V gene data show CDR1 as MGHRA and CDR2 as YSYEKL. J was trimmed by 6 bases and V by 7 bases; bases with no gene match: 10. The CDR3 DNA reads TGCGCCAGCACCGGACTAGCGGGGGAGATAGGGGATACGCAGTATTTT. Encoded protein: CASTGLAGEIGDTQYF.

This clonotype was recorded at least ten times. The gene calls are TRBV4-2 and TRBJ2-3, with D perhaps given as TRBD1 or TRBD2 (6 bases each). Germline V lookup: CDR1 LGHNA, CDR2 YNFKEQ. CDR3 size: 17 residues. Between the trimmed V and J ends, which lost 2 bases and 2 bases, there was a span of 17 bases. CDR3 loop: CASSQWGERGITDTQYF. DNA for the CDR3: TGTGCCAGCAGCCAATGGGGGGAAAGGGGGATCACAGATACGCAGTATTTT.

This clonotype appeared a few times. The V gene is TRBV6-5, the J gene TRBJ1-6; a possible D gene is TRBD1 (6 bases). The CDR3 runs 15 residues. The V and J ends lost 2 bases and 9 bases respectively, with 14 bases between them. Germline CDR1 and CDR2: MNHEY and SVGAGI. CDR3 in amino acids: CASSYGAGAGSPLHF. CDR3 DNA sequence: TGTGCCAGCAGTTACGGCGCAGGGGCAGGTTCACCCCTCCACTTT.

This chain links TRBV5-1 with TRBJ2-2; D is uncertain. Looked up from germline, CDR1 is SGHRS and CDR2 is YFSETQ. The CDR3 contains 14 residues. V shed 2 bases and J shed 8 bases, with 13 bases lying between them. The CDR3 DNA follows: TGCGCCAGCAGCTTTGTTGGTGATTCGGGGGAGCTGTTTTTT. It specifies CASSFVGDSGELFF.

This clonotype has more than one count but fewer than ten. The J gene is TRBJ2-4, the V gene TRBV4-3; 8 nucleotides align to TRBD1. The CDR3 consists of 15 residues. Germline V CDR1 and CDR2: LGHNA, YSLEER. V lost 2 bases, J lost 7 bases, and 7 bases stayed unmatched. CDR3 sequence (DNA): TGCGCCAGCAGCCAACGCCAGGGGGCCGGGAACATTCAGTACTTC. This sequence encodes CASSQRQGAGNIQYF.

This clonotype has more than one count but fewer than ten. This chain uses TRBV4-3 with TRBJ2-3; D not certain. Germline V gives CDR1 LGHNA, CDR2 YSLEER. The CDR3 consists of 16 residues. Trimming cost V 4 bases and J 3 bases, with 17 bases left between them. CDR3 nucleotide sequence: TGCGCCAGCAGCCCCCTCGGTAGCATGTTAACAGATACGCAGTATTTT. Translated: CASSPLGSMLTDTQYF.

The genes are TRBV19 and TRBJ2-7; TRBD1 matches at 9 bases. Looked up from germline, CDR1 is LNHDA and CDR2 is SQIVND (reference sequence). V lost 9 bases to trimming and J lost 5 bases; unmatched junction nucleotides: 17. This CDR3 is 16 amino acids long. The CDR3 spells CASKRAGTGISNEQYF. The CDR3, as DNA: TGTGCCAGCAAACGAGCCGGGACAGGGATTAGCAACGAGCAGTACTTC.

This clonotype was seen ten or more times. The J gene is TRBJ1-2, the V gene TRBV7-2; TRBD1 might be the D (5 bases). V was clipped by 5 bases and J by 10 bases, with 20 bases between them. Looked up from germline, CDR1 is SGHTA and CDR2 is FQGNSA. CDR3 length equals 14 residues. DNA for the CDR3: TGTGCCAGCAGCCCCCCGGTAGGGGCGTTCGTCTACACCTTC. This encodes CASSPPVGAFVYTF.

The V and J genes are TRBV11-2 and TRBJ1-1; perhaps TRBD1 as D (6 bases). Between the trimmed V and J ends, which lost 4 bases and 9 bases, there was a span of 12 bases. This CDR3 contains 12 residues. From germline, CDR1 is SGHAT and CDR2 FQNNGV. The CDR3 coding sequence is TGTGCCAGCAGCTCAAGCGGACAGAAAGCTTTCTTT. This encodes CASSSSGQKAFF.

This clonotype showed up just a few times. The chain couples TRBV7-8 to TRBJ2-3; TRBD2 might be the D (7 bases). Looked up from germline, CDR1 is SGHVS and CDR2 is FQNEAQ. The CDR3 runs to 18 residues. Trimming pared 5 bases from V and 0 bases from J, leaving 21 bases between. The CDR3 DNA reads TGTGCCAGCAGCCCCCTCTCTGGGGGGGGGCTCAGCACAGATACGCAGTATTTT. This gives the protein CASSPLSGGGLSTDTQYF.

In this sample, this clonotype turned up a few times. The CDR3 loop is CASSSVGLYNEQFF. CDR3 nucleotides: TGTGCCAGCAGCTCTGTCGGACTGTACAATGAGCAGTTCTTC. The chain couples TRBV7-9 to TRBJ2-1; a possible D gene is TRBD2 (5 bases). Trimming stripped 4 bases from V and 4 bases from J, with 11 bases between. Germline CDR1 and CDR2: SEHNR and FQNEAQ (reference sequence). The CDR3 length is 14 residues. The complete variable domain, with remaining parts taken from reference TRBV7-9 and TRBJ2-1, reads DTGVSQNPRHKITKRGQNVTFRCDPISEHNRLYWYRQTLGQGPEFLTYFQNEAQLEKSRLLSDRFSAERPKGSFSTLEIQRTEQGDSAMYLCASSSVGLYNEQFFGPGTRLTVL.

This clonotype was seen ten or more times. This sequence joins TRBV12-3 or TRBV12-4 and TRBJ2-7; D might be TRBD2 (6 bases). The CDR3 sequence is 15 residues long. Deletions cut 2 bases from V and 3 bases from J, with 14 bases between. The CDR3 DNA reads as TGTGCCAGCAGTTTAAAGGGCGGGACCAGCTACGAGCAGTACTTC. As protein: CASSLKGGTSYEQYF.

This clonotype was recorded a few times. V usage is TRBV11-2 and J usage is TRBJ2-7; no firm D call. Germline lookup yields CDR1 SGHAT and CDR2 FQNNGV. Trimming stripped 0 bases from V and 4 bases from J, with 13 bases between. This CDR3 region has 15 residues. The CDR3 spells CASSLDHGSPYEQYV. DNA of the CDR3: TGTGCCAGCAGCTTAGATCATGGCAGTCCATACGAGCAGTACGTC.

The V call is TRBV9, the J call TRBJ1-1; no firm D call. Germline loops: CDR1 SGDLS, CDR2 YYNGEE. Trimming removed 4 bases at V and 7 bases at J, with 17 bases between. The CDR3 length is 14 residues. This CDR3 reads CASSIGPPRDEAFF. CDR3 coding DNA: TGTGCCAGCAGCATCGGACCGCCCCGAGATGAAGCTTTCTTT. The whole variable domain, remainder taken from reference TRBV9 and TRBJ1-1, is DSGVTQTPKHLITATGQRVTLRCSPRSGDLSVYWYQQSLDQGLQFLIQYYNGEERAKGNILERFSAQQFPDLHSELNLSSLELGDSALYFCASSIGPPRDEAFFGQGTRLTVV.

This clonotype was seen only a few times. This chain uses TRBV7-3 with TRBJ2-1, with 9 bases lining up with TRBD2. Germline V gene lookup returns CDR1 SGHTA and CDR2 FQGTGA. The CDR3 consists of 15 residues. V shed 5 bases and J 6 bases; nucleotides not matched to a gene: 8. Written as DNA, the CDR3 is TGTGCCAGCAGCCCCTTAGCGGGGGCCGGCAATGAGCAGTTCTTC. Its protein product is CASSPLAGAGNEQFF.

In its sample, this clonotype was seen many times. The rearrangement links TRBV4-1 to TRBJ2-3; D not certain. Germline V gene lookup returns CDR1 MGHRA and CDR2 YSYEKL. The CDR3 is 16 residues long. The V gene lost 0 bases and the J gene lost 4 bases, with 14 bases spanning the gap. CDR3: CASSQDDRLPADTQYF. In nucleotides, the CDR3 is TGCGCCAGCAGCCAAGACGACCGCCTGCCTGCAGATACGCAGTATTTT.